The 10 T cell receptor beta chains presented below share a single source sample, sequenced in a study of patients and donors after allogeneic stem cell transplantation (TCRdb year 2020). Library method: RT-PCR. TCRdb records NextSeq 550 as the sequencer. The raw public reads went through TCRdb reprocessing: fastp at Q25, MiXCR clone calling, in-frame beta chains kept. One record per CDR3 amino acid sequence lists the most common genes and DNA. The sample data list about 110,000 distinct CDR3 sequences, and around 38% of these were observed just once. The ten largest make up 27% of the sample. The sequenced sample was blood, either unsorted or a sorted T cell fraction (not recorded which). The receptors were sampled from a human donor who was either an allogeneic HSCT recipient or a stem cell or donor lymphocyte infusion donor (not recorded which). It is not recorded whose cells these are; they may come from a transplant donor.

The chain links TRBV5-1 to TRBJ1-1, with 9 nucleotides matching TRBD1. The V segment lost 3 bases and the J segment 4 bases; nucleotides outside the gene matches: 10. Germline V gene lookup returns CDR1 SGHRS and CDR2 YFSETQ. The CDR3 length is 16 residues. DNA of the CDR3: TGCGCCAGCAGCTCCAGGACAGGGGTAAGAGGCACTGAAGCTTTCTTT. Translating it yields CASSSRTGVRGTEAFF.

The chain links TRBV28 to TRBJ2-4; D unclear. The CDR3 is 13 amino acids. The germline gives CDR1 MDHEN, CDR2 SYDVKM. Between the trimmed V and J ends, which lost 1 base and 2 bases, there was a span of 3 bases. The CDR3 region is CASSLSSKNIQYF. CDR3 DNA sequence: TGTGCCAGCAGTTTATCGTCCAAAAACATTCAGTACTTC.

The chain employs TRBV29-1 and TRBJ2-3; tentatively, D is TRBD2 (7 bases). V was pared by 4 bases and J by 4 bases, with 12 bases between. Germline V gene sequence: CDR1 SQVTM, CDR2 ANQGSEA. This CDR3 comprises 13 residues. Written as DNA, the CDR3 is TGCAGCGTTGCCGGGGGGCTCTCAGATACGCAGTATTTT. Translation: CSVAGGLSDTQYF.

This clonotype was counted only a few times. The CDR3 bases are TGCAGTGCAACAGGGGGCGGGAATGAAAAACTGTTTTTT. Translated: CSATGGGNEKLFF. The gene calls are TRBV20-1 and TRBJ1-4; TRBD1 matches 9 bases. V shed 6 bases and J 5 bases; nucleotides not matched to a gene: 4. Germline V lookup: CDR1 DFQATT, CDR2 SNEGSKA (reference sequence). The CDR3 spans 13 residues.

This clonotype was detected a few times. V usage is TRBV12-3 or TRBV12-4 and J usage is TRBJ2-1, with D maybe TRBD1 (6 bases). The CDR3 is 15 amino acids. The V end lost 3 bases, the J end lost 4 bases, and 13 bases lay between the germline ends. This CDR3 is CASSLHSQGYNEQFF. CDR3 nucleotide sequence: TGTGCCAGCAGTTTGCACAGCCAGGGGTACAATGAGCAGTTCTTC.

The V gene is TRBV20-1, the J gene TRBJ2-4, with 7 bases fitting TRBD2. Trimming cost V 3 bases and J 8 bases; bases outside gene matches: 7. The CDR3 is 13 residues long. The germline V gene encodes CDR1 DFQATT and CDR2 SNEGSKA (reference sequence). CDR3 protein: CSASAGVGYIQYF. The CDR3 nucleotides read TGCAGTGCTAGTGCGGGAGTAGGTTACATTCAGTACTTC.

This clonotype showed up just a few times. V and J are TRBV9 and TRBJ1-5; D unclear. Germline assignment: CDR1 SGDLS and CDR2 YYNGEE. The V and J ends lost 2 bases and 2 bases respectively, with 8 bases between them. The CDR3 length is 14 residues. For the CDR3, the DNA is TGTGCCAGCAGCGTGGGGTGGGGCAATCAGCCCCAGCATTTT. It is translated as CASSVGWGNQPQHF.

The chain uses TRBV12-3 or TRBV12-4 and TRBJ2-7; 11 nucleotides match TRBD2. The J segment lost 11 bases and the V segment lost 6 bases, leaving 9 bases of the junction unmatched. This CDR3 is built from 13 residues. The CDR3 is CASRAGTSGREYF. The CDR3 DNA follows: TGTGCCAGCAGGGCCGGGACTAGCGGAAGGGAGTACTTC.

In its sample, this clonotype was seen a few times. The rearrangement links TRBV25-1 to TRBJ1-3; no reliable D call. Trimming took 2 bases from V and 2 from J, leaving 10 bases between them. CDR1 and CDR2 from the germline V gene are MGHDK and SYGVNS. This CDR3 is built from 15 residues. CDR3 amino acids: CASSEGFMPGNTIYF. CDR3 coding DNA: TGTGCCAGCAGTGAAGGCTTCATGCCTGGAAACACCATATATTTT.

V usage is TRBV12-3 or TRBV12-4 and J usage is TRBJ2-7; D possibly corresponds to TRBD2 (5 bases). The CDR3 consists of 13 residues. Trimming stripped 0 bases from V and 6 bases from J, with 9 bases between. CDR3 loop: CASSLARDFEQYF. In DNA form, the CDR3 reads TGTGCCAGCAGTTTAGCGAGGGATTTCGAGCAGTACTTC.